This note documents a single T cell receptor beta chain sequence. Trimming left V 5 bases short and J 4 bases short, with 9 bases between. The CDR3 runs 13 residues. Looked up from germline, CDR1 is SGHTA and CDR2 is FQGNSA. The data were produced by immunoSEQ multiplex PCR, yet TCRdb's version contains in-frame clones alone and is incomplete. The sample shows 50,000 or so clones, about 90% of them seen only once. This sample is part of a study of T cell changes during pregnancy in multiple sclerosis. V is TRBV7-2 and J is TRBJ1-5; D is undetermined. This sequence originates from a female donor in good health, enrolled as a control in a pregnancy study. The sample was CD4+ T cells from peripheral blood mononuclear cells, taken after pregnancy. CDR3 nucleotides: TGTGCCAGCAGCCCGCGGGAGAATCAGCCCCAGCATTTT. This gives the protein CASSPRENQPQHF.